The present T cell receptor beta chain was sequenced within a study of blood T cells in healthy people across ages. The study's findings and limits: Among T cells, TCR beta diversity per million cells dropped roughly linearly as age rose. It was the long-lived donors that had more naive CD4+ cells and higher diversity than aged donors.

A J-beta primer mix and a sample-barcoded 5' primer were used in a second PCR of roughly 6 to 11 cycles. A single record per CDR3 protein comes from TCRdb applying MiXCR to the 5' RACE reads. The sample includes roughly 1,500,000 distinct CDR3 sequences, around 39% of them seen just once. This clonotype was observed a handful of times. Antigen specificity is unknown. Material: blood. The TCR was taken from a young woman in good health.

The CDR3 here is CASSTTPGSGATYEQYF. In DNA, the CDR3 is TGTGCCAGCAGTACCACTCCCGGAAGCGGGGCCACCTACGAGCAGTACTTC. The rearrangement links TRBV12-3 or TRBV12-4 to TRBJ2-7; 7 nucleotides line up with TRBD2. CDR3 size: 17 residues. Losses at the gene ends were 5 bases for V and 2 bases for J; bases not matched to a gene: 15.